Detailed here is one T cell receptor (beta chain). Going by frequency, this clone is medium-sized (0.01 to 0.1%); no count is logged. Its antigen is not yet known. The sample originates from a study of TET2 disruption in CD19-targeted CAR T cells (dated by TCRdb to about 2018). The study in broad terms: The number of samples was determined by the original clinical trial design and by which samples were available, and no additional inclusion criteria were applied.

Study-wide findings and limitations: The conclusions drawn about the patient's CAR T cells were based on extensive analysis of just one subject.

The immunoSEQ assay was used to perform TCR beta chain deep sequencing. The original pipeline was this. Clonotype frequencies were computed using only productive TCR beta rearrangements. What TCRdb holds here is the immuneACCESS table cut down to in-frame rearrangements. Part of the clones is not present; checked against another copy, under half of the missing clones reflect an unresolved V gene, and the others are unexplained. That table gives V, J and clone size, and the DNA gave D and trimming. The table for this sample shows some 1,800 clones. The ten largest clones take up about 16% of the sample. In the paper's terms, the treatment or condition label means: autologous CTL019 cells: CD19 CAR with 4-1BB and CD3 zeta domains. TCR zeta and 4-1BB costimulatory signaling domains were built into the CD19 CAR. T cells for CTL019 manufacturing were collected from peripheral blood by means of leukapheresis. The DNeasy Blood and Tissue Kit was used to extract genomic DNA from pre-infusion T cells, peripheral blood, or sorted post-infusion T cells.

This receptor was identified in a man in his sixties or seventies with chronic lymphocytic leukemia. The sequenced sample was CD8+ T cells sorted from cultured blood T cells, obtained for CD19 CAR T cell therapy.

The part of the CDR3 DNA that was read is TGCAGTGCTGAGACTAGCGGGGCTTACGAG. This codes for CSAETSGAYE. Given in full, the CDR3 is CSAETSGAYEQYF. The chain employs TRBV20-1 and TRBJ2-7; 11 bases in the middle match TRBD2. The observed sequence ends 3 residues before the CDR3 terminus, with the missing tail filled in from the germline J gene. Trimming takes 5 bases off V and 4 bases off J; junction bases not matched to a gene: 4. The CDR3 holds 13 amino acids from the cysteine to the phenylalanine. Only the CDR3 bases that were read are kept: 30 of them, in frame from base 1. In the germline V gene (reference sequence), CDR1 corresponds to DFQATT and CDR2 to SNEGSKA.